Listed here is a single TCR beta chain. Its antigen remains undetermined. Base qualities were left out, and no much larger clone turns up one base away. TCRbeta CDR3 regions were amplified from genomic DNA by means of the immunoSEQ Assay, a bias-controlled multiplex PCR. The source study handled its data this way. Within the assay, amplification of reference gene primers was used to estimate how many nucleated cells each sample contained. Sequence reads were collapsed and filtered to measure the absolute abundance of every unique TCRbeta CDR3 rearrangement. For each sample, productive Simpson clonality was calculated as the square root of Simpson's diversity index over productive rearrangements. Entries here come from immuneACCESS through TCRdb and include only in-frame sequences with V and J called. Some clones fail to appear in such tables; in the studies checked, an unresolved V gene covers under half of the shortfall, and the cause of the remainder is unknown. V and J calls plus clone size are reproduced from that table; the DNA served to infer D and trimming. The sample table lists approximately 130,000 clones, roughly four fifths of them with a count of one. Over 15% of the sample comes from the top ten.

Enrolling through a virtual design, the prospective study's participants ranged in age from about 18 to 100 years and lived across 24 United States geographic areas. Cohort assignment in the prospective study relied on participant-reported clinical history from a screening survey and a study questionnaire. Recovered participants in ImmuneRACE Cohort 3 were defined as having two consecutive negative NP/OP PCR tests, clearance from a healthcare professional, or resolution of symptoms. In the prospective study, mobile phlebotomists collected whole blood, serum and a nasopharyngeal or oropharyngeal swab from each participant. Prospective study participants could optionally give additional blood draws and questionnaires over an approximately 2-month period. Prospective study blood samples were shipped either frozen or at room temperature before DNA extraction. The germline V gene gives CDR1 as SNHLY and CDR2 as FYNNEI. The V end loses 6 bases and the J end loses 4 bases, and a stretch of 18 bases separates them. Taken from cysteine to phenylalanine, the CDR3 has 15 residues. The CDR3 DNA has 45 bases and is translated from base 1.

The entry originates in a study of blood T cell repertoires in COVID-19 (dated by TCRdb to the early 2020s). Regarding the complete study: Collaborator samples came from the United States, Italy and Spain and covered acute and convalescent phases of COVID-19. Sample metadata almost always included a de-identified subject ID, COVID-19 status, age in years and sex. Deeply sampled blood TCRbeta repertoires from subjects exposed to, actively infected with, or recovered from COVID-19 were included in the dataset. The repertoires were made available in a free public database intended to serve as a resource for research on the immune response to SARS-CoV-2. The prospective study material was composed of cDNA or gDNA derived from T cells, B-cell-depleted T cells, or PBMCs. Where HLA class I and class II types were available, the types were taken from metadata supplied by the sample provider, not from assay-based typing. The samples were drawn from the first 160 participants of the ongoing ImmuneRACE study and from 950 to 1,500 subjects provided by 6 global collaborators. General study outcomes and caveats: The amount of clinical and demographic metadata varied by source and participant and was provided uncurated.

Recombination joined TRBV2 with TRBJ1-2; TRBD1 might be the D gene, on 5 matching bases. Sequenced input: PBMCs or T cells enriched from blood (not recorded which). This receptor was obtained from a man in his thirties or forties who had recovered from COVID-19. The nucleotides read TGTGCCAGCAGAGAGACCGGGGGACGGGTCTATGGCTACACCTTC. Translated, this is CASRETGGRVYGYTF.